A selection of T cell receptor beta chains follows, all from one sample in a study of shared clonotypes between healthy human individuals. Only in-frame clones appear in the TCRdb table, and some are missing; sequencing was by immunoSEQ multiplex PCR. The sample lists about 2.4 million clones; 93% were seen once. The sequenced sample consisted of naive CD4+ T cells from PBMCs. The receptors shown here come from a man aged 18 to 30 in good health. Some clones in this sample may be carry-over from other donors' samples. CDR3s include the opening cysteine and the closing phenylalanine or tryptophan. Fields, in order: CDR3 length, clone size, D gene, J gene, V gene, CDR3 DNA, CDR3 protein. The D gene is left open where the match is weak. Not every row has a clone size; where given, it reads once, few, many or a size class.

cdr3_length: 16; clone_size: .; d_call: .; j_call: TRBJ1-5; v_call: TRBV4-1; cdr3_nt: TGCGCCAGCAGCCAAGGAGCCTTACATGCCAATCAGCCCCAGCATTTT; cdr3_aa: CASSQGALHANQPQHF
cdr3_length: 14; clone_size: .; d_call: .; j_call: TRBJ1-1; v_call: TRBV27; cdr3_nt: TGTGCCAGCAGTTTCAGTGGGGCGAACACTGAAGCTTTCTTT; cdr3_aa: CASSFSGANTEAFF
cdr3_length: 15; clone_size: .; d_call: .; j_call: TRBJ2-7; v_call: TRBV5-1; cdr3_nt: TGCGCCAGCAGCCCCATGGGCCGGGACACCTACGAGCAGTACTTC; cdr3_aa: CASSPMGRDTYEQYF
cdr3_length: 15; clone_size: once; d_call: TRBD2; j_call: TRBJ2-1; v_call: TRBV2; cdr3_nt: TGTGCCAGCACCTTTAGCGGGGGGTTAAGCAATGAGCAGTTCTTC; cdr3_aa: CASTFSGGLSNEQFF
cdr3_length: 12; clone_size: .; d_call: .; j_call: TRBJ2-7; v_call: TRBV11-2; cdr3_nt: TGTGCCAGCAGCTTAGAGGGATATCAGCAGTACTTC; cdr3_aa: CASSLEGYQQYF
cdr3_length: 11; clone_size: once; d_call: .; j_call: TRBJ2-1; v_call: TRBV29-1; cdr3_nt: TGCAGCGTTGACCTAGAAGGAGGGCAGTTCTTC; cdr3_aa: CSVDLEGGQFF
cdr3_length: 18; clone_size: .; d_call: .; j_call: TRBJ1-4; v_call: TRBV5-4; cdr3_nt: TGTGCCAGCAGCTTGGTTACCGGGGCCCTTGCAACTAATGAAAAACTGTTTTTT; cdr3_aa: CASSLVTGALATNEKLFF
cdr3_length: 13; clone_size: .; d_call: .; j_call: TRBJ1-4; v_call: TRBV4-3; cdr3_nt: TGCGCCAGCAGCTCCGGGACGACTGAAAAACTGTTTTTT; cdr3_aa: CASSSGTTEKLFF
cdr3_length: 14; clone_size: .; d_call: .; j_call: TRBJ2-7; v_call: TRBV7-3; cdr3_nt: TGTGCCAGCAGCTTAAGACGCACTAGCCACGAGCAGTACTTC; cdr3_aa: CASSLRRTSHEQYF
cdr3_length: 14; clone_size: .; d_call: .; j_call: TRBJ2-7; v_call: TRBV11-1; cdr3_nt: TGTGCCAGCAGCTTCTTAGTGGCCGGGCGAGAGCAGTACTTC; cdr3_aa: CASSFLVAGREQYF
cdr3_length: 16; clone_size: .; d_call: TRBD1; j_call: TRBJ2-1; v_call: TRBV27; cdr3_nt: TGTGCCAGCAGTCGACGGACAGGGGAAAACTACAATGAGCAGTTCTTC; cdr3_aa: CASSRRTGENYNEQFF
cdr3_length: 12; clone_size: .; d_call: .; j_call: TRBJ2-3; v_call: TRBV19; cdr3_nt: TGTGCCACAAGGGCTATTACAGATACGCAGTATTTT; cdr3_aa: CATRAITDTQYF
cdr3_length: 16; clone_size: .; d_call: .; j_call: TRBJ1-1; v_call: TRBV28; cdr3_nt: TGTGCCAGCAGTTTAATAGGGGTCCTTCAAGGGGCTGAAGCTTTCTTT; cdr3_aa: CASSLIGVLQGAEAFF
cdr3_length: 13; clone_size: .; d_call: .; j_call: TRBJ2-7; v_call: TRBV27; cdr3_nt: TGTGCCAGCAGTTTACACGGTGGCTACGAGCAGTACTTC; cdr3_aa: CASSLHGGYEQYF
cdr3_length: 15; clone_size: .; d_call: .; j_call: TRBJ2-7; v_call: TRBV6-5; cdr3_nt: TGTGCCAGCAGTCAAGGGGGGGCGGGACCCTACGAGCAGTACTTC; cdr3_aa: CASSQGGAGPYEQYF
cdr3_length: 15; clone_size: .; d_call: .; j_call: TRBJ2-7; v_call: TRBV5-5; cdr3_nt: TGTGCCAGCAGCTTGGTAGTTGCGGTGCAGTACGAGCAGTACTTC; cdr3_aa: CASSLVVAVQYEQYF
cdr3_length: 16; clone_size: .; d_call: TRBD2; j_call: TRBJ2-2; v_call: TRBV19; cdr3_nt: TGTGCCAGTAGTATTTTTTTGCGGGAGTACACCGGGGAGCTGTTTTTT; cdr3_aa: CASSIFLREYTGELFF
cdr3_length: 17; clone_size: once; d_call: .; j_call: TRBJ1-4; v_call: TRBV5-1; cdr3_nt: TGCGCCAGCAGCTTGGACGGCAGGATAGCAACTAATGAAAAACTGTTTTTT; cdr3_aa: CASSLDGRIATNEKLFF
cdr3_length: 13; clone_size: .; d_call: TRBD1; j_call: TRBJ2-7; v_call: TRBV2; cdr3_nt: TGTGCCAGCAGCGCCAGACAGGGTCCTAAGCAGTACTTC; cdr3_aa: CASSARQGPKQYF
cdr3_length: 17; clone_size: .; d_call: .; j_call: TRBJ2-1; v_call: TRBV5-4; cdr3_nt: TGTGCCAGCAGCTTGGTAGACCCATTCAGAGTTTACAATGAGCAGTTCTTC; cdr3_aa: CASSLVDPFRVYNEQFF